This TCR beta chain appears in the sequencing data of a study of cytotoxic CD8 clonotypes in ibrutinib-treated CLL. Study context: The subjects consisted of 11 relapsed/refractory and some 14 treatment-naive individuals, with approximately 18 IGHV unmutated. Responses comprised around 24 partial and 2 complete; at median roughly 64 months, around 15 remained remitted and about twelve progressed. Once treatment had gone on for a median of around 13 months, range 6 to 36, response samples were drawn. Study conclusions and caveats: Treatment saw public clonotypes, which were uncommon, either contract or stay stable.

Worth noting for this clone: What it binds is not known.

V lost 0 bases, J lost 4 bases, and 4 bases lay in between. Per the germline V gene, CDR1 is LGHNA and CDR2 is YSLEER. The CDR3 runs to 13 residues. Some clones are missing from TCRdb's copy, which holds only in-frame ones; the method was immunoSEQ multiplex PCR. The table records 140,000 to 150,000 clones, 60% to 85% of them present only once. The source of this sequence is a human donor with chronic lymphocytic leukemia. The specimen was PBMCs, collected after 24 months of ibrutinib treatment. J is TRBJ1-3 and V is TRBV4-3, with unresolved D. The CDR3 loop reads CASSQDEGNTIYF. CDR3 coding DNA: TGCGCCAGCAGCCAAGATGAGGGAAACACCATATATTTT.